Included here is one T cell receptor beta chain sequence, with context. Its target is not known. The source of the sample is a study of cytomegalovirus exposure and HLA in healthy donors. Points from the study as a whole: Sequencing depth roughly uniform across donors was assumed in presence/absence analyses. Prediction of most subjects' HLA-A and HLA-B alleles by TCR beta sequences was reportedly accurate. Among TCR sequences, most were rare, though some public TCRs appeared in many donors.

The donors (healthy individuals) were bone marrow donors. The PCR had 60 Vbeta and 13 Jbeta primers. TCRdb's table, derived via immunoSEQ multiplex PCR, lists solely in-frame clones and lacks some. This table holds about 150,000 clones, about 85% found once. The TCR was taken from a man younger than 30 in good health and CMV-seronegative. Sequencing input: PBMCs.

CDR3 region: CASSPDRHHQPQHF. CDR3 sequence (DNA): TGTGCCAGCAGCCCGGACAGGCATCATCAGCCCCAGCATTTT. The chain couples TRBV27 to TRBJ1-5, with 7 nucleotides matching TRBD1. J was trimmed by 5 bases and V by 6 bases; bases with no gene match: 7. In germline, CDR1 is MNHEY, CDR2 SMNVEV (reference sequence). The CDR3 is 14 amino acids.